This TCR beta chain appears in the sequencing data of a study of T cell repertoires in cytomegalovirus infection. V lost 3 bases, J lost 3 bases, and 4 bases stayed unmatched. The CDR3 runs 14 residues. Per germline, CDR1 SNHLY and CDR2 FYNNEI. This clonotype was observed at least ten times. MiXCR, run by TCRdb on the reads, gives a single entry per CDR3 protein. The repertoire includes more than 350,000 distinct CDR3 sequences, roughly 31% of them detected once, and about an eighth sits in the top ten. This receptor was taken from a human donor in good health (CMV status not recorded). Some clones in this sample may be carry-over from other donors' samples. This chain links TRBV2 with TRBJ2-5; 7 bases fit TRBD1. The specimen was PBMCs. This CDR3 is CASSEEGGEETQYF. Here the CDR3 DNA reads TGTGCCAGCAGTGAGGAAGGGGGCGAAGAGACCCAGTACTTC.